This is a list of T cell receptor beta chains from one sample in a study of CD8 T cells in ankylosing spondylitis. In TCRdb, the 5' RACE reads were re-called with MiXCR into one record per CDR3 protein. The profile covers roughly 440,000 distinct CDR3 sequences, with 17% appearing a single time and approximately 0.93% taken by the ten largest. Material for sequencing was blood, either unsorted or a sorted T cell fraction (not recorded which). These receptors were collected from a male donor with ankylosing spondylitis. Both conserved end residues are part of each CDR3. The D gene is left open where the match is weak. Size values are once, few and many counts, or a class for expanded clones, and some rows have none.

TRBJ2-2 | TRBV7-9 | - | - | TGTGCCAGCAGCAGCCCCGGGACCGCCGTCACCGGGGAGCTGTTTTTT | CASSSPGTAVTGELFF
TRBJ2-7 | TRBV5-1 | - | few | TGCGCCAGCAGCTTGACAGGGAGAGGGGCCTACGAGCAGTACTTC | CASSLTGRGAYEQYF
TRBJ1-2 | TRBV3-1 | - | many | TGTGCCAGCAGCCAAGTGGGCGGACGCGGCTACACCTTC | CASSQVGGRGYTF
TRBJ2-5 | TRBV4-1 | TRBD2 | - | TGCGCCAGCAGCCAGGAACTTAGCGGGGGGTACCAAGAGACCCAGTACTTC | CASSQELSGGYQETQYF
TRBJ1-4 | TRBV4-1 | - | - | TGCGCCAGCAGCCAAGAAAACACAGGTTGGGAAAAACTGTTTTTT | CASSQENTGWEKLFF
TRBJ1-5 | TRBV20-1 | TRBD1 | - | TGCAGTGCTGACAGGGGCAATCAGCCCCAGCATTTT | CSADRGNQPQHF
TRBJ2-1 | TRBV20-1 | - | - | TGCAGTGCTAGATCCCTCGGAGGGCCCTCTGGGCCCAACAATGAGCAGTTCTTC | CSARSLGGPSGPNNEQFF
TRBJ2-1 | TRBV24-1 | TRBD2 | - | TGTGCCACCAGTGATGTGACTAGCGGGAGGTACAATGAGCAGTTCTTC | CATSDVTSGRYNEQFF
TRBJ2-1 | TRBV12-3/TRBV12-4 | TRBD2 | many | TGTGCCAGCAGCCGTGGGGAGGGATGGAATGAGCAGTTCTTC | CASSRGEGWNEQFF
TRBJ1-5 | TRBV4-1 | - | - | TGCGCCAGCAGCCAAGAGGGCACGGTAGATCAGCCCCAGCATTTT | CASSQEGTVDQPQHF
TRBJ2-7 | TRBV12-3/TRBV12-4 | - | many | TGTGCCAGTCAGAGCTCCTACGAGCAGTACTTC | CASQSSYEQYF
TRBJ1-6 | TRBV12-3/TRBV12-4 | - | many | TGTGCCAGCAGTTTCCGTAAAAGCTCCTATAATTCACCCCTCCACTTT | CASSFRKSSYNSPLHF
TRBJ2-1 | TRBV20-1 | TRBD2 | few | TGCAGTGCTAGGTCGGCGGGGGGGCCCTACAATGAGCAGTTCTTC | CSARSAGGPYNEQFF
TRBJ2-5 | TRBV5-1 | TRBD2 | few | TGCGCCAGCAGCCCCCTAGCGGGAGTAGAGACCCAGTACTTC | CASSPLAGVETQYF
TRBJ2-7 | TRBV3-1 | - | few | TGTGCCAGCAGCCCCCGGCAGGGAAGAGGCTACGAGCAGTACTTC | CASSPRQGRGYEQYF
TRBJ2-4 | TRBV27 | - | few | TGTGCCAGTTTCGAGGGAGGCTTTCCGGAGCCAAGAAACATTCAGTACTTC | CASFEGGFPEPRNIQYF
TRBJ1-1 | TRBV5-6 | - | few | TGTGCCAGCAGCTTGGTTGTTAGGGGCGAAGCTTTCTTT | CASSLVVRGEAFF
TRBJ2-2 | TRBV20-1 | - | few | TGCAGTGCTAGAGATGAATTCCGGAGAAACACCGGGGAGCTGTTTTTT | CSARDEFRRNTGELFF
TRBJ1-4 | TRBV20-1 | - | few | TGCAGTGCCCCGGTGAGGGGGGTATCTTACGAAAAACTGTTTTTT | CSAPVRGVSYEKLFF
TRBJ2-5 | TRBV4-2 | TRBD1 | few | TGTGCCAGCAGCCAAGAAGGGGGCTGGGAGACCCAGTACTTC | CASSQEGGWETQYF
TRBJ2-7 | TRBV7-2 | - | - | TGTGCCAGCAGCTTCTCAGGGATAGTTTACGAGCAGTACTTC | CASSFSGIVYEQYF
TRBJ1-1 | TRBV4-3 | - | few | TGCGCCAGCAGCCAAGGTGGTCGGGGGGTGAACACTGAAGCTTTCTTT | CASSQGGRGVNTEAFF
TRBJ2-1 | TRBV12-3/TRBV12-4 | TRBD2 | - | TGTGCGACGGGGGGGAGCTCCTACAATGAGCAGTTCTTC | CATGGSSYNEQFF
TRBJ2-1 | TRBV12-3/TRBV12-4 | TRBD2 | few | TGTGCCAGCAGTCCACAGGGAAGCGGGGGATACAATGAGCAGTTCTTC | CASSPQGSGGYNEQFF